These 20 T cell receptor beta chains came from one sample sequenced in a study of blood T cell repertoires in COVID-19. TCRdb's table, derived via immunoSEQ multiplex PCR, lists solely in-frame clones and lacks some. The sample lists 450,000 to 500,000 clones, around 90% occurring once. Sequencing was performed on PBMCs or T cells enriched from blood (not recorded which). These receptors were collected from a woman aged 18-29 years who had recovered from COVID-19.

The chain links TRBV28 to TRBJ2-7, with D maybe TRBD2 (6 bases). Germline CDR1 reads MDHEN; CDR2 reads SYDVKM. There are 14 residues in the CDR3. Trimming stripped 3 bases from V and 3 bases from J, with 12 bases between. CDR3 coding DNA: TGTGCCAGCAGTTTTGGCGGGGATCTCTACGAGCAGTACTTC. Translated, it gives CASSFGGDLYEQYF. The variable domain in full, with the rest retrieved from reference TRBV28 and TRBJ2-7, is DVKVTQSSRYLVKRTGEKVFLECVQDMDHENMFWYRQDPGLGLRLIYFSYDVKMKEKGDIPEGYSVSREKKERFSLILESASTNQTSMYLCASSFGGDLYEQYFGPGTRLTVT.

The chain combines TRBV27 with TRBJ1-4, with TRBD1 as a possible D gene (5 bases). Germline V gives CDR1 MNHEY, CDR2 SMNVEV (reference sequence). V dropped 4 bases and J dropped 8 bases, with 17 bases sitting between them. The CDR3 contains 15 residues. For the CDR3, the DNA is TGTGCCAGCAGTTCACACCGGGACGGGGGAGAAAAACTGTTTTTT. Amino acid sequence: CASSSHRDGGEKLFF.

This clone occurred once. This chain links TRBV15 with TRBJ2-1; TRBD2 matches at 8 bases. Trimming took 6 bases from V and 5 from J; bases not matched to a gene: 6. The CDR3 runs to 14 residues. Germline V gives CDR1 LNHNV, CDR2 YYDKDF (reference sequence). The CDR3 is CATSSGGAHNEQFF. Written as DNA, the CDR3 is TGTGCCACCAGTTCGGGGGGGGCCCACAATGAGCAGTTCTTC.

The V and J genes are TRBV5-1 and TRBJ2-1, with D possibly matching TRBD2 (5 bases). Germline V gene data show CDR1 as SGHRS and CDR2 as YFSETQ. V lost 0 bases and J lost 9, with 10 bases in between. This CDR3 spans 13 amino acids. CDR3 loop: CASSLEPSPEQFF. The CDR3 DNA follows: TGCGCCAGCAGCTTGGAACCTAGCCCTGAGCAGTTCTTC.

In this sample, this clone turned up once. This chain links TRBV3-1 (or the pseudogene TRBV3-2) with TRBJ1-6, with a weak D call TRBD1 (6 bases). Germline values: CDR1 LGHDT, CDR2 YNNKEL (reference sequence). V was clipped by 4 bases and J by 5 bases, with 12 bases between them. The length of the CDR3 is 15 residues. Here the CDR3 reads CASSPTGGNNSPLHF. DNA for the CDR3: TGTGCCAGCAGCCCGACAGGCGGAAATAATTCACCCCTCCACTTT.

In DNA form, the CDR3 reads TGTGCCAGCACCCAACCCGGGGGGGTTGGCTACACCTTC. This codes for CASTQPGGVGYTF. The V call is TRBV7-6, the J call TRBJ1-2; weak D call: TRBD1 (5 bases). The V and J ends lost 7 bases and 7 bases respectively, with 16 bases between them. Germline CDR1 SGHVS, CDR2 FNYEAQ. This CDR3 region has 13 residues.

This clone was counted only a few times. V and J are TRBV10-1 and TRBJ1-1; 8 nucleotides match TRBD1. The CDR3 length is 14 residues. Germline CDR1 reads WNHNN; CDR2 reads SYGVQD (reference sequence). Germline trimming cut 6 bases from V and 1 base from J; bases unmatched to any gene: 4. Here the CDR3 DNA reads TGCGCCAGCAGCGCCGGGACAGGGAACACTGAAGCTTTCTTT. It yields the protein CASSAGTGNTEAFF.

This rearrangement joins TRBV28 to TRBJ2-1; TRBD1 agrees at 8 bases. The J segment lost 1 base and the V segment lost 5 bases, leaving 10 bases of the junction unmatched. This CDR3 spans 17 amino acids. Germline assignment: CDR1 MDHEN and CDR2 SYDVKM. The CDR3 DNA reads TGTGCCAGCAGTAAGGACAGGGTGGGAAAGTCCTACAATGAGCAGTTCTTC. This codes for CASSKDRVGKSYNEQFF.

This sequence joins TRBV28 and TRBJ2-2; the match to TRBD2 covers 10 bases. Germline V gene data show CDR1 as MDHEN and CDR2 as SYDVKM. CDR3 length: 15 residues. After removal of 3 bases from V and 5 bases from J, the junction contained 3 bases not matched to a gene. The chain's CDR3 is CASSFLSGGTGELFF. CDR3 sequence (DNA): TGTGCCAGCAGTTTCCTTAGCGGGGGGACCGGGGAGCTGTTTTTT. Full variable domain (outside the CDR3, taken from reference TRBV28 and TRBJ2-2): DVKVTQSSRYLVKRTGEKVFLECVQDMDHENMFWYRQDPGLGLRLIYFSYDVKMKEKGDIPEGYSVSREKKERFSLILESASTNQTSMYLCASSFLSGGTGELFFGEGSRLTVL.

The chain uses TRBV27 and TRBJ1-1; tentative D call: TRBD1 (5 bases). The CDR3 contains 13 residues. V was pared by 2 bases and J by 6 bases, with 10 bases between. In germline, CDR1 is MNHEY, CDR2 SMNVEV (reference sequence). The CDR3 spells CASSLVGRAEAFF. As DNA, the CDR3 is TGTGCCAGCAGTTTAGTCGGCAGGGCTGAAGCTTTCTTT.

The V call is TRBV30, the J call TRBJ1-2, with D possibly TRBD1 on 6 matching bases. CDR1 is GTSNPN, CDR2 SVGIG, per germline (reference sequence). V was cut by 3 bases and J by 8 bases, with 16 bases left in between. The CDR3 has 13 amino acids. CDR3 DNA sequence: TGTGCCTGGAGCCCTAGACAGGAAAGAGGCTACACCTTC. It translates to CAWSPRQERGYTF.

This chain connects TRBV4-1 to TRBJ2-5; 10 bases align to TRBD2. This CDR3 region has 16 residues. Germline V lookup: CDR1 MGHRA, CDR2 YSYEKL. V lost 4 bases and J lost 5; bases outside the gene matches: 10. The DNA for the CDR3 is TGCGCCAGCAGCCCTCGAAGCGGGGGGGCCCGGGAGACCCAGTACTTC. Translating it yields CASSPRSGGARETQYF.

The rearrangement uses TRBV27 and TRBJ2-3; TRBD1 might be the D (6 bases). CDR1 and CDR2 from the germline V gene are MNHEY and SMNVEV (reference sequence). The CDR3 contains 14 residues. V gave up 3 bases and J gave up 5 bases, with 12 bases separating them. The CDR3 sequence is CASSFMRGQDTQYF. DNA of the CDR3: TGTGCCAGCAGTTTCATGAGGGGACAAGATACGCAGTATTTT.

The chain joins TRBV13 to TRBJ2-1; 7 nucleotides line up with TRBD2. Germline V gene data show CDR1 as PRHDT and CDR2 as FYEKMQ (reference sequence). V lost 5 bases and J lost 8; bases outside the gene matches: 15. CDR3 length: 16 residues. The CDR3 sequence is CASSPRTSGAVDEQFF. As DNA, the CDR3 is TGTGCCAGCAGCCCACGCACCAGCGGGGCGGTGGATGAGCAGTTCTTC.

V usage is TRBV5-1 and J usage is TRBJ1-1; TRBD1 matches at 8 bases. The CDR3 extends over 15 amino acids. Germline V CDR1 and CDR2: SGHRS, YFSETQ. V dropped 2 bases and J dropped 4; count of bases not matched to a gene: 7. Written as DNA, the CDR3 is TGCGCCAGCAGCTTCAAGTCGGACAGGGCCACTGAAGCTTTCTTT. Residues: CASSFKSDRATEAFF.

This chain connects TRBV29-1 to TRBJ2-3; D unclear. Germline loops: CDR1 SQVTM, CDR2 ANQGSEA. This CDR3 is 12 amino acids long. The V gene lost 7 bases and the J gene lost 5 bases, with 13 bases spanning the gap. CDR3 bases: TGCAGCGCCCCGAATGGGCGAGATACGCAGTATTTT. It translates to CSAPNGRDTQYF.

The chain recombines TRBV30 with TRBJ1-4; D is unresolved. The CDR3 loop spans 13 amino acids. V lost 1 base and J 14 bases, leaving 17 bases between the germline ends. Germline loops: CDR1 GTSNPN, CDR2 SVGIG (reference sequence). The CDR3 DNA sequence: TGTGCCTGGAGTGAGTTTGCGCTTTCGAAGCTGTTTTTT. Its protein product is CAWSEFALSKLFF.

The V call is TRBV28, the J call TRBJ1-5; D remains ambiguous. The germline V gene has CDR1 MDHEN and CDR2 SYDVKM. CDR3 length: 15 residues. Trimming cost V 9 bases and J 0 bases, with 15 bases left between them. CDR3: CASGAEYSSNQPQHF. Written as DNA, the CDR3 is TGTGCCAGTGGTGCCGAGTACAGTAGCAATCAGCCCCAGCATTTT.

The J gene is TRBJ1-5, the V gene TRBV28, with D perhaps TRBD1 (6 bases). Deletions cut 1 base from V and 3 bases from J, with 16 bases between. Germline CDR1 is MDHEN and CDR2 is SYDVKM. This CDR3 has 17 residues. The CDR3 is CASSLSGVGSVNQPQHF. CDR3 DNA sequence: TGTGCCAGCAGTTTATCAGGGGTGGGTAGCGTCAATCAGCCCCAGCATTTT.

Notes on this clone: At the DNA level, this CDR3 is encoded by other sequences in the same sample as well. The gene calls are TRBV12-3 or TRBV12-4 and TRBJ1-5; tentative D call: TRBD1 (5 bases). Trimming stripped 3 bases from V and 4 bases from J, with 7 bases between. This CDR3 comprises 13 residues. In DNA form, the CDR3 reads TGTGCCAGCAGTTTCGGGGGGAATCAGCCCCAGCATTTT. This gives the protein CASSFGGNQPQHF.